This T cell receptor (beta chain) was obtained from a study of shared clonotypes between healthy human individuals. What CD8 memory combined were CD45RO+ cells and CCR7-negative CD45RA+ TemRA cells. The germline CDR1 and CDR2 sequences are SGHTA and FQGNSA. J lost 0 bases, V lost 4 bases, and 3 bases had no gene match. CDR3 length: 16 residues. Only in-frame clones appear in the TCRdb table, and some are missing; sequencing was by immunoSEQ multiplex PCR. Of some 690,000 clones in the sample, 90% were seen once. The chain employs TRBV7-2 and TRBJ2-7; 13 positions agree with TRBD2. This TCR was sampled from a man younger than 30 in good health. Some clones in this sample may be carry-over from other donors' samples. Sequencing was carried out using memory CD8+ T cells from PBMCs. Documented subset: CD45RO+ cells pooled with CCR7-negative TemRA cells. The CDR3 nucleotides are TGTGCCAGCAGCTCCTGGACTAGCGGGAGCTCCTACGAGCAGTACTTC. It codes for CASSSWTSGSSYEQYF.